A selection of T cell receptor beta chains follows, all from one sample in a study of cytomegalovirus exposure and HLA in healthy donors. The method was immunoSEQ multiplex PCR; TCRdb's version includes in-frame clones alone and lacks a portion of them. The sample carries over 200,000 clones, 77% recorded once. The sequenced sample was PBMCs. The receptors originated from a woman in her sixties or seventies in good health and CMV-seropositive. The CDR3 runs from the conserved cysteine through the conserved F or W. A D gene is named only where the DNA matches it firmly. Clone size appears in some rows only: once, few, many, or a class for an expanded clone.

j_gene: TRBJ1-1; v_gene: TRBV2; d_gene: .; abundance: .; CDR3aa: CASSDRVNTEAFF; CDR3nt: TGTGCCAGCAGTGATCGGGTGAACACTGAAGCTTTCTTT
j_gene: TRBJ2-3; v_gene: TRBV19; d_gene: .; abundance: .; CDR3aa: CASSTTADTQYF; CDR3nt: TGTGCCAGTAGTACAACTGCAGATACGCAGTATTTT
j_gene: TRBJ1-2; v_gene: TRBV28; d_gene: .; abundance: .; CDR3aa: CASSISTGTGHGYTF; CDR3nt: TGTGCCAGCAGTATCTCGACAGGAACGGGCCATGGCTACACCTTC
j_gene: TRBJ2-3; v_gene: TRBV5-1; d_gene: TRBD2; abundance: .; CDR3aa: CASSSGTSGNTQYF; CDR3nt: TGCGCCAGCAGCTCCGGGACTAGCGGGAATACGCAGTATTTT
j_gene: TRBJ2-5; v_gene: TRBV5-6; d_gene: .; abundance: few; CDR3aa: CASSLRLELSETQYF; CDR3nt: TGTGCCAGCAGCCTAAGACTAGAATTGTCAGAGACCCAGTACTTC
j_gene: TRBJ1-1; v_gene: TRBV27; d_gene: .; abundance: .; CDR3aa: CASSLNGGENTEAFF; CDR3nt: TGTGCCAGCAGTTTAAACGGCGGAGAGAACACTGAAGCTTTCTTT
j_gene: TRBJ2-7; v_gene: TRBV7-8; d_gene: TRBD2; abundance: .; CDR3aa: CASSPGIAGISYEQYF; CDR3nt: TGTGCCAGCAGTCCCGGAATAGCGGGGATCTCCTACGAGCAGTACTTC
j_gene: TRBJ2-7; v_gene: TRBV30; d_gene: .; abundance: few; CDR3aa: CAWREARGEQYF; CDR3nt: TGTGCCTGGAGAGAGGCTCGAGGAGAGCAGTACTTC
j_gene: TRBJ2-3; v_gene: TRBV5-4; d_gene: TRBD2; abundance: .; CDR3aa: CASGLAGPLRDTQYF; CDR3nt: TGTGCCAGCGGCCTAGCGGGTCCTCTTCGAGATACGCAGTATTTT
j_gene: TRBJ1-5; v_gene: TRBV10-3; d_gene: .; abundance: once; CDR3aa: CAISEGGSQPQHF; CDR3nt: TGTGCCATCAGTGAGGGAGGGAGTCAGCCCCAGCATTTT
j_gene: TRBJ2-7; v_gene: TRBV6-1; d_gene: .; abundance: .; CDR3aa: CASRDTTYEQYF; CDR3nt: TGTGCCAGCAGAGACACCACCTACGAGCAGTACTTC
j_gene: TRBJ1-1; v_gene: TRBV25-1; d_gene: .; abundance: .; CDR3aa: CASNSLRGASTEAFF; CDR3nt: TGTGCCAGCAATTCCCTCCGGGGGGCCTCAACTGAAGCTTTCTTT
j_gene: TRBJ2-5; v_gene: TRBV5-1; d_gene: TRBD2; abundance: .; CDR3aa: CASSLGTSSETQYF; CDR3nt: TGCGCCAGCAGCCTGGGGACTAGTTCGGAGACCCAGTACTTC
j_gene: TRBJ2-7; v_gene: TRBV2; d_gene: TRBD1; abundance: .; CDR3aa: CASIPGTGRHEQYF; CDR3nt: TGTGCCAGCATCCCCGGGACAGGGAGGCACGAGCAGTACTTC
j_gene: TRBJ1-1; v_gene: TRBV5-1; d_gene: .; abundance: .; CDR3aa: CASSSLGVSEAFF; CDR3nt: TGCGCCAGCAGCTCTCTCGGGGTCTCTGAAGCTTTCTTT
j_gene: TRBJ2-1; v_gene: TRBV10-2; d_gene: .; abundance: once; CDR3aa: CASSYSQIYNEQFF; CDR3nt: TGCGCCAGCAGTTACAGCCAGATCTACAATGAGCAGTTCTTC
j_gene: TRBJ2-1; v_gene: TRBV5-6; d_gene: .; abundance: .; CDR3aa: CASRGRGNYNEQFF; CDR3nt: TGTGCCTCCAGGGGCAGGGGCAACTACAATGAGCAGTTCTTC
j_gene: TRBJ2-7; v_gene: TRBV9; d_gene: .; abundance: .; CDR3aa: CASSGNGYEQYF; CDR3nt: TGTGCCAGCAGCGGAAACGGGTACGAGCAGTACTTC
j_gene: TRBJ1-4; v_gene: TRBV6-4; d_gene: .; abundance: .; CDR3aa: CASSPRGGSEKLFF; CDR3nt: TGTGCCAGCAGCCCGAGGGGGGGCAGTGAAAAACTGTTTTTT
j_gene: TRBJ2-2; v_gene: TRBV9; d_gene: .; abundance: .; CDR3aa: CASSVWGTNTGELFF; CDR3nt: TGTGCCAGCAGCGTATGGGGCACGAACACCGGGGAGCTGTTTTTT
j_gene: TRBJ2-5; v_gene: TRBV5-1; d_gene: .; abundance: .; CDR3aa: CASTLAGTLDTQYF; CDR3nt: TGCGCCAGCACTCTAGCAGGGACTCTGGACACCCAGTACTTC
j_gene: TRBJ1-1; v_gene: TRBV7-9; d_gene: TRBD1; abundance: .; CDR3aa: CASSTRQGMRAEAFF; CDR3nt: TGTGCCAGCAGCACTCGACAGGGTATGAGGGCTGAAGCTTTCTTT
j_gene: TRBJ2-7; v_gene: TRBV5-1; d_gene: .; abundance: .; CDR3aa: CASSLGVAEGPYEQYF; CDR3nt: TGCGCCAGCAGCTTGGGCGTAGCGGAAGGACCTTACGAGCAGTACTTC
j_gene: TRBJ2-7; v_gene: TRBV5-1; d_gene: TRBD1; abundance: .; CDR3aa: CASSLDRDRVYEQYF; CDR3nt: TGCGCCAGCAGTTTAGACCGGGACAGGGTTTACGAGCAGTACTTC
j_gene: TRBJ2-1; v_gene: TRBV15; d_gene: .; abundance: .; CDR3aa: CATSRDFVRTGEQFF; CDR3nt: TGTGCCACCAGCAGAGATTTCGTGAGAACTGGTGAGCAGTTCTTC
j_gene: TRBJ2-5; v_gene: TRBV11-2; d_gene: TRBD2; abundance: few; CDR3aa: CASSFLAGSGKETQYF; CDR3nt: TGTGCCAGCAGCTTCTTAGCGGGGTCGGGGAAAGAGACCCAGTACTTC
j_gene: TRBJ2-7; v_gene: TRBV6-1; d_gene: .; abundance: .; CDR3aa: CASTGAGSYEQYF; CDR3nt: TGTGCCAGCACGGGAGCTGGATCCTACGAGCAGTACTTC
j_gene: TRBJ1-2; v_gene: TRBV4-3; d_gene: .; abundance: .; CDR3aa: CASSQEPGRNYGYTF; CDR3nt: TGCGCCAGCAGCCAAGAACCGGGTAGAAACTATGGCTACACCTTC
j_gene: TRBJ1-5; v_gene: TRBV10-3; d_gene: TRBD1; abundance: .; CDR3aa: CAISESWTGGDQPQHF; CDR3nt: TGTGCCATCAGTGAGTCCTGGACAGGGGGCGATCAGCCCCAGCATTTT